What follows are 32 T cell receptor beta chains derived from one specimen sequenced in a study of blood T cell repertoires in COVID-19. Profiled with immunoSEQ multiplex PCR; TCRdb holds only in-frame clones, not every one. The sample consists of about 390,000 clones, more than 75% of them appearing once. The sample taken for sequencing was peripheral blood. These receptors originate from a woman aged 60-70 years with COVID-19, enrolled during active disease.

This clone was seen a handful of times. The V gene is TRBV28, the J gene TRBJ1-2; D is ambiguous. The CDR3 sequence is 12 residues long. V was cut by 7 bases and J by 4 bases, with 10 bases left in between. From germline, CDR1 is MDHEN and CDR2 SYDVKM. This chain's CDR3 is CASKTALYGYTF. The CDR3 region has the DNA TGTGCCAGCAAAACAGCCCTCTATGGCTACACCTTC.

The J gene is TRBJ2-5, the V gene TRBV28; no definite D call. The CDR3 covers 14 residues. The germline gives CDR1 MDHEN, CDR2 SYDVKM. V was trimmed by 3 bases and J by 0 bases, leaving 8 bases between them. CDR3 protein: CASSFDQNQETQYF. CDR3 DNA sequence: TGTGCCAGCAGTTTTGATCAGAACCAAGAGACCCAGTACTTC.

The chain links TRBV5-4 to TRBJ1-1; no firm D call. The CDR3 sequence is 15 residues long. Looked up from germline, CDR1 is SGHNT and CDR2 is YYREEE (reference sequence). Trimming pared 2 bases from V and 2 bases from J, leaving 13 bases between. The CDR3 DNA reads TGTGCCAGCAGCTTAACGATTAGTTACAACACTGAAGCTTTCTTT. It codes for CASSLTISYNTEAFF. Using reference TRBV5-4 and TRBJ1-1 for the parts outside the CDR3, the full variable domain is ETGVTQSPTHLIKTRGQQVTLRCSSQSGHNTVSWYQQALGQGPQFIFQYYREEENGRGNFPPRFSGLQFPNYSSELNVNALELDDSALYLCASSLTISYNTEAFFGQGTRLTVV.

A note on this clone: Other DNA sequences of this sample code for an identical CDR3. The chain recombines TRBV5-1 with TRBJ1-5, with a possible D match to TRBD1 (5 bases). The CDR3 sequence is 14 residues long. Trimming shortened V by 4 bases and J by 4 bases, and 12 bases separated the two germline ends. Germline-derived CDR1 and CDR2 are SGHRS and YFSETQ. The CDR3 here is CASSPGTENQPQHF. CDR3 sequence (DNA): TGCGCCAGCAGCCCCGGGACTGAGAATCAGCCCCAGCATTTT.

V is TRBV5-6 and J is TRBJ2-3; 12 bases are shared with TRBD2. The J segment lost 2 bases and the V segment lost 3 bases, leaving 10 bases of the junction unmatched. The CDR3 has 18 residues. Germline assignment: CDR1 SGHDT and CDR2 YYEEEE. The CDR3 sequence: CASSSRTGLAGYTDTQYF. The CDR3 DNA sequence: TGTGCCAGCAGCTCCCGCACCGGACTAGCGGGGTACACAGATACGCAGTATTTT.

The chain recombines TRBV30 with TRBJ2-7; 8 bases are shared with TRBD1. The CDR3 runs 13 residues. The germline V gene encodes CDR1 GTSNPN and CDR2 SVGIG (reference sequence). The ends lost 5 bases at V and 1 base at J; junction bases unmatched: 4. This CDR3 is CAWDRTGSYEQYF. CDR3 bases: TGTGCCTGGGACCGGACAGGGTCCTACGAGCAGTACTTC. The full variable domain, rest sourced from reference TRBV30 and TRBJ2-7, is SQTIHQWPATLVQPVGSPLSLECTVEGTSNPNLYWYRQAAGRGLQLLFYSVGIGQISSEVPQNLSASRPQDRQFILSSKKLLLSDSGFYLCAWDRTGSYEQYFGPGTRLTVT.

This chain joins TRBV7-6 and TRBJ2-3; maybe TRBD1 (5 bases). The CDR3 has 15 residues. Trimming stripped 5 bases from V and 10 bases from J, with 22 bases between. Germline V gene lookup returns CDR1 SGHVS and CDR2 FNYEAQ. The CDR3 protein is CASSPQIWTPLPQYF. DNA of the CDR3: TGTGCCAGCAGCCCCCAAATTTGGACACCTTTACCGCAGTATTTT.

V and J are TRBV29-1 and TRBJ1-1; TRBD1 agrees at 10 bases. CDR3 size: 16 residues. CDR1 SQVTM and CDR2 ANQGSEA come from the germline V gene. V lost 0 bases, J lost 1 base, and 5 bases stayed unmatched. The CDR3 sequence: CSVEDRQGAGNTEAFF. For the CDR3, the DNA is TGCAGCGTTGAAGACAGACAGGGGGCGGGGAACACTGAAGCTTTCTTT.

The chain uses TRBV6-2 or TRBV6-3 and TRBJ1-4; D is unresolved. The germline CDR1 and CDR2 sequences are MNHEY and SVGEGT. With 1 base removed from V and 1 base from J, the gap between germline ends came to 7 bases. This CDR3 comprises 15 residues. CDR3 sequence reads: CASSYYSVTNEKLFF. In DNA form, the CDR3 reads TGTGCCAGCAGTTACTACTCGGTAACTAATGAAAAACTGTTTTTT.

V and J are TRBV6-4 and TRBJ1-2; tentative D call: TRBD1 (5 bases). This CDR3 has 13 amino acids. The V end was cut by 6 bases, the J end by 2 bases, with 10 bases between. Per the germline V gene, CDR1 is MRHNA and CDR2 is SNTAGT. The CDR3 DNA reads TGTGCCAGCAGCCCGGGGGGGAACTATGGCTACACCTTC. Protein sequence: CASSPGGNYGYTF.

The J gene is TRBJ1-5, the V gene TRBV19; no clear D. Germline V gene data show CDR1 as LNHDA and CDR2 as SQIVND (reference sequence). CDR3 size: 12 residues. The V end lost 5 bases, the J end lost 6 bases, and 8 bases lay between the germline ends. The CDR3 protein is CASSRGVQPQHF. The CDR3 region has the DNA TGTGCCAGTAGTCGCGGAGTTCAGCCCCAGCATTTT. Variable domain in full (rest from reference TRBV19 and TRBJ1-5): DGGITQSPKYLFRKEGQNVTLSCEQNLNHDAMYWYRQDPGQGLRLIYYSQIVNDFQKGDIAEGYSVSREKKESFPLTVTSAQKNPTAFYLCASSRGVQPQHFGDGTRLSIL.

The chain is built from TRBV7-3 and TRBJ1-2, with D perhaps TRBD1 (5 bases). The CDR3 consists of 13 residues. V lost 6 bases to trimming and J lost 5 bases, with 13 bases between them. In germline, CDR1 is SGHTA, CDR2 FQGTGA. The CDR3 sequence is CASSLVGGYGYTF. The CDR3 region has the DNA TGTGCCAGCAGTCTTGTGGGGGGATATGGCTACACCTTC.

This clone was seen a few times. This chain uses TRBV6-5 with TRBJ2-7; TRBD1 agrees at 9 bases. Germline CDR1 is MNHEY and CDR2 is SVGAGI. The CDR3 has 15 residues. V lost 0 bases and J lost 2; bases outside the gene matches: 2. CDR3 DNA: TGTGCCAGCAGTTACTCGGGACAGGGTACCTACGAGCAGTACTTC. Encoded protein: CASSYSGQGTYEQYF.

The chain recombines TRBV6-5 with TRBJ2-1; D ambiguous. CDR1 and CDR2 (germline): MNHEY, SVGAGI. V was clipped by 7 bases and J by 6 bases, with 16 bases between them. The CDR3 contains 14 residues. In DNA form, the CDR3 reads TGTGCCAGCACCAAGAGGAGCCCATCCAATGAGCAGTTCTTC. This gives the protein CASTKRSPSNEQFF.

In this sample, this clone turned up once. The chain employs TRBV19 and TRBJ2-1, with a possible D match to TRBD2 (6 bases). The CDR3 runs 11 residues. V lost 9 bases to trimming and J lost 9 bases, with 12 bases between them. The V gene's germline CDR1 is LNHDA and CDR2 SQIVND (reference sequence). CDR3 loop: CARGGVGEQFF. DNA for the CDR3: TGTGCCAGGGGCGGGGTTGGTGAGCAGTTCTTC.

This chain connects TRBV14 to TRBJ1-2; 9 nucleotides line up with TRBD1. Per germline, CDR1 SGHDN and CDR2 FVKESK. This CDR3 region has 14 residues. With 5 bases clipped from V and 8 bases from J, the junction kept 9 bases outside the gene matches. CDR3: CASSEQGARGGYTF. The CDR3 DNA reads TGTGCCAGCAGCGAACAGGGGGCGCGGGGAGGCTACACCTTC. Filled out from reference TRBV14 and TRBJ1-2, the complete variable domain reads EAGVTQFPSHSVIEKGQTVTLRCDPISGHDNLYWYRRVMGKEIKFLLHFVKESKQDESGMPNNRFLAERTGGTYSTLKVQPAELEDSGVYFCASSEQGARGGYTFGSGTRLTVV.

The V and J genes are TRBV28 and TRBJ2-1, with D tentatively TRBD2 (6 bases). The CDR3 sequence is 14 residues long. Germline V gene lookup returns CDR1 MDHEN and CDR2 SYDVKM. Trimming cost V 11 bases and J 0 bases, with 14 bases left between them. Here the CDR3 reads CAGRDSSSYNEQFF. The CDR3, as DNA: TGTGCCGGGCGGGACTCCAGCTCCTACAATGAGCAGTTCTTC.

V usage is TRBV4-1 and J usage is TRBJ2-1; the D gene is possibly TRBD2 (6 bases). CDR1 is MGHRA and CDR2 is YSYEKL in the germline V gene. The V and J ends lost 0 bases and 5 bases respectively, with 11 bases between them. The CDR3 loop spans 15 amino acids. CDR3 region: CASSQEWRGHNEQFF. Here the CDR3 DNA reads TGCGCCAGCAGCCAAGAGTGGAGGGGACACAATGAGCAGTTCTTC.

The rearrangement uses TRBV5-1 and TRBJ1-5; D is uncertain. Looked up from germline, CDR1 is SGHRS and CDR2 is YFSETQ. Trimming removed 2 bases from V and 3 bases from J, with 12 bases in between. The CDR3 runs 15 residues. The DNA of the CDR3 is TGCGCCAGCAGCTTTGACGGGGTTGTCAATCAGCCCCAGCATTTT. Its translation is CASSFDGVVNQPQHF.

The chain combines TRBV15 with TRBJ2-1; a weak D match, TRBD1 (6 bases). CDR3 length: 15 amino acids. V was shortened by 1 base and J by 0 bases, with 7 bases between the two germline ends. CDR1 is LNHNV, CDR2 YYDKDF, per germline (reference sequence). The CDR3 protein is CATSRVGGSYNEQFF. CDR3 DNA: TGTGCCACCAGCAGAGTAGGGGGCTCCTACAATGAGCAGTTCTTC.

The chain has TRBV5-5 and TRBJ2-5; 10 bases are a match to TRBD2. CDR1 and CDR2 from the germline V gene are SGHKS and YYEKEE (reference sequence). The CDR3 loop spans 15 amino acids. V lost 3 bases to trimming and J lost 5 bases; unmatched junction nucleotides: 7. The CDR3 reads CASSSLAGRGETQYF. CDR3 in DNA: TGTGCCAGCAGCTCACTAGCGGGGAGGGGGGAGACCCAGTACTTC. Supplemented by reference TRBV5-5 and TRBJ2-5, the full variable domain reads DAGVTQSPTHLIKTRGQQVTLRCSPISGHKSVSWYQQVLGQGPQFIFQYYEKEERGRGNFPDRFSARQFPNYSSELNVNALLLGDSALYLCASSSLAGRGETQYFGPGTRLLVL.

This clone appeared once. This chain links TRBV2 with TRBJ1-1, with D possibly matching TRBD1 (5 bases). V was cut by 6 bases and J by 5 bases, with 10 bases left in between. This CDR3 comprises 12 residues. Germline loops: CDR1 SNHLY, CDR2 FYNNEI. Here the CDR3 DNA reads TGTGCCAGCAGACCCGGGGGTACTGAAGCTTTCTTT. This gives the protein CASRPGGTEAFF.

This clone has only one observation. In nucleotides, the CDR3 is TGTGCCTGGAGTGTACCGTGGCAGGTCCCTCAGTACAGATCAAATAACTATGGCTACACCTTC. This translates into CAWSVPWQVPQYRSNNYGYTF. This rearrangement joins TRBV30 to TRBJ1-2; no firm D call. The CDR3 is 21 amino acids. Trimming left V 0 bases short and J 1 base short, with 30 bases between. Germline V gives CDR1 GTSNPN, CDR2 SVGIG (reference sequence).

This clone was seen just once. The rearrangement joins TRBV5-8 to TRBJ1-2; D gene unclear. Germline V gene sequence: CDR1 SGHTS, CDR2 YDEGEE. Trimming pared 0 bases from V and 0 bases from J, leaving 9 bases between. The CDR3 totals 15 residues. The CDR3 loop reads CASSLGDRANYGYTF. The CDR3 nucleotides read TGTGCCAGCAGCTTGGGTGACCGGGCTAACTATGGCTACACCTTC.

The rearrangement uses TRBV28 and TRBJ1-2, with D possibly TRBD1 on 5 matching bases. Between the trimmed V and J ends, which lost 10 bases and 3 bases, there was a span of 15 bases. Germline values: CDR1 MDHEN, CDR2 SYDVKM. The CDR3 is 13 amino acids. CDR3 in amino acids: CATGRQGHYGYTF. The CDR3 nucleotides read TGTGCCACTGGGCGGCAGGGCCACTATGGCTACACCTTC.

The genes are TRBV19 and TRBJ2-5; the match to TRBD1 covers 9 bases. V dropped 8 bases and J dropped 1; count of bases not matched to a gene: 2. There are 13 residues in the CDR3. Germline-derived CDR1 and CDR2 are LNHDA and SQIVND (reference sequence). The CDR3 DNA follows: TGTGCCAGTGGACAGGGGCCCCAAGAGACCCAGTACTTC. Translation gives CASGQGPQETQYF.

This chain links TRBV5-5 with TRBJ2-3; D gene uncertain. Trimming shortened V by 4 bases and J by 3 bases, and 12 bases separated the two germline ends. Germline-derived CDR1 and CDR2 are SGHKS and YYEKEE (reference sequence). The CDR3 consists of 14 residues. The CDR3 loop reads CASSPTLLTDTQYF. In nucleotides, the CDR3 is TGTGCCAGCAGCCCAACCCTACTAACAGATACGCAGTATTTT.

This chain joins TRBV27 and TRBJ2-7; no firm D call. With 4 bases removed from V and 5 bases from J, the gap between germline ends came to 24 bases. This CDR3 spans 17 amino acids. CDR1 is MNHEY and CDR2 is SMNVEV in the germline V gene (reference sequence). The CDR3 loop is CASSSTRQVSISDEQYF. The CDR3, as DNA: TGTGCCAGCAGTTCGACCCGGCAGGTGTCAATCTCGGACGAGCAGTACTTC.

This clone was found once. The rearrangement joins TRBV7-2 to TRBJ1-2; D gene unclear. The CDR3 contains 12 residues. Germline V gives CDR1 SGHTA, CDR2 FQGNSA. Trimming cost V 1 base and J 4 bases, with 4 bases left between them. CDR3 sequence: CASSLDGYGYTF. CDR3 DNA: TGTGCCAGCAGCTTAGACGGCTATGGCTACACCTTC.

The table lists this clone with a few counts. The chain has TRBV5-4 and TRBJ1-2; 9 nucleotides line up with TRBD1. The germline gives CDR1 SGHNT, CDR2 YYREEE (reference sequence). The CDR3 spans 13 residues. J gave up 8 bases and V 0 bases, and 2 bases lay outside the gene matches. The CDR3: CASSLVTGGGYTF. The DNA of the CDR3 is TGTGCCAGCAGCTTGGTTACAGGGGGCGGCTACACCTTC. Drawing the rest from reference TRBV5-4 and TRBJ1-2, the complete variable domain is ETGVTQSPTHLIKTRGQQVTLRCSSQSGHNTVSWYQQALGQGPQFIFQYYREEENGRGNFPPRFSGLQFPNYSSELNVNALELDDSALYLCASSLVTGGGYTFGSGTRLTVV.

V gene TRBV7-9 combines with J gene TRBJ2-7, with 7 bases identical to TRBD1. J was trimmed by 6 bases and V by 3 bases; bases with no gene match: 8. The germline gives CDR1 SEHNR, CDR2 FQNEAQ (reference sequence). The CDR3 extends over 14 amino acids. CDR3 sequence: CASSLDRLLSEQYF. The CDR3 DNA reads TGTGCCAGCAGCTTGGACAGGCTCCTATCCGAGCAGTACTTC.

In DNA form, the CDR3 reads TGTGCCAGCACTTTGGGGACAGGCCCCTACAATGAGCAGTTCTTC. Its translation: CASTLGTGPYNEQFF. The chain has TRBV28 and TRBJ2-1, with TRBD1 matching over 8 bases. The CDR3 runs to 15 residues. Trimming at V came to 7 bases and at J to 2 bases, leaving 7 bases not matched to a gene. Germline CDR1 and CDR2: MDHEN and SYDVKM.